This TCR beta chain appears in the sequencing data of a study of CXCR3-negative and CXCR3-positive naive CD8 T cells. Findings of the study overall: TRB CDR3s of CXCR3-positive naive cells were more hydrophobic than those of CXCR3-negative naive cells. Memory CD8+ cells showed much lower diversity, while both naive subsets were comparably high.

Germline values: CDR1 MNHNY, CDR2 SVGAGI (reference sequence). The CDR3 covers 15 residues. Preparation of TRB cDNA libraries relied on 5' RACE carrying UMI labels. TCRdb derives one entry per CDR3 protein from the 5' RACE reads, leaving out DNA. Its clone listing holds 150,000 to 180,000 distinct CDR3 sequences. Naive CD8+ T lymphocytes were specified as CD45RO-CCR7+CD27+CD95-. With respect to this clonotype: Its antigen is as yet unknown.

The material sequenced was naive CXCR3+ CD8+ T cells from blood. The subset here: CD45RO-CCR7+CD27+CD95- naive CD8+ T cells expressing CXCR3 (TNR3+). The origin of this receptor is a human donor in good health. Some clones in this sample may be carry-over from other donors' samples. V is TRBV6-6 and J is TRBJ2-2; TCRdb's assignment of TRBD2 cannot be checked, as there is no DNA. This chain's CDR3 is CASSSNSGGTGELFF.